This TCR beta chain stems from a study of cytomegalovirus exposure and HLA in healthy donors. The sample holds one count of this clone. Its target is unknown. The primer mix had 60 Vbeta and 13 Jbeta primers. Clones were read by immunoSEQ multiplex PCR, and TCRdb kept only the in-frame ones, dropping some. The sample shows about 270,000 clones, 70% to 90% of them seen only once. From germline, CDR1 is SGHRS and CDR2 YFSETQ. V lost 0 bases to trimming and J lost 6 bases, with 18 bases between them. The CDR3 totals 16 residues. The study's findings and limits: Immune exposure data for these donors was limited to CMV serostatus. The listing of some 170 TCR beta chains classed them as cytomegalovirus-associated. TCR beta V- and J-gene trimming was later associated with a missense DCLRE1C variant. At a 0.05 false discovery rate, a later analysis found approximately 17,000 TCR beta sequences to be associated with HLA alleles.

This receptor was obtained from a man in his forties or fifties in good health and CMV-seropositive. What was sequenced was PBMCs. The chain links TRBV5-1 to TRBJ2-5; D not resolved. CDR3 region: CASSLASTVTPKTQYF. The CDR3 bases are TGCGCCAGCAGCTTGGCCAGCACAGTGACCCCCAAGACCCAGTACTTC.